The 8 T cell receptor beta chains below come from one sample, sequenced in a study of blood T cell repertoires in COVID-19. Profiled with immunoSEQ multiplex PCR; TCRdb holds only in-frame clones, not every one. The sample holds over 250,000 clones, about 81% seen once. The source material was PBMCs or T cells enriched from blood (not recorded which). The receptors were gathered from a man aged 25 to 45 with acute COVID-19.

The V call is TRBV19, the J call TRBJ1-2, with D possibly matching TRBD1 (5 bases). The V end lost 3 bases, the J end lost 2 bases, and 10 bases lay between the germline ends. Per the germline V gene, CDR1 is LNHDA and CDR2 is SQIVND (reference sequence). This CDR3 is built from 14 residues. CDR3 DNA sequence: TGTGCCAGTAGTATTGCGGGGCGGAACTATGGCTACACCTTC. This gives the protein CASSIAGRNYGYTF.

This chain links TRBV3-1 (or the pseudogene TRBV3-2) with TRBJ1-1; D call uncertain. The germline gives CDR1 LGHDT, CDR2 YNNKEL (reference sequence). V lost 1 base to trimming and J lost 4 bases, with 4 bases between them. This CDR3 spans 12 amino acids. CDR3 protein: CASSQVRTEAFF. CDR3 coding DNA: TGTGCCAGCAGCCAAGTTCGCACTGAAGCTTTCTTT.

The CDR3 sequence is CASRAADSSSYNSPLHF. The CDR3 coding sequence is TGTGCCAGCAGGGCCGCGGACAGTAGCTCCTATAATTCACCCCTCCACTTT. The J gene is TRBJ1-6, the V gene TRBV28; the D gene is possibly TRBD1 (6 bases). Germline V lookup: CDR1 MDHEN, CDR2 SYDVKM. Trimming removed 6 bases from V and 0 bases from J, with 15 bases in between. The CDR3 is 17 residues long.

This sequence joins TRBV7-3 and TRBJ2-3, with 10 bases aligning to TRBD1. The CDR3 is made up of 17 amino acids. V trimming: 2 bases; J trimming: 4 bases; junction bases outside the gene matches: 9. Germline CDR1 is SGHTA and CDR2 is FQGTGA. The CDR3 here is CASSLLPTGGLSDTQYF. CDR3 coding DNA: TGTGCCAGCAGCTTACTCCCGACAGGGGGCCTTTCAGATACGCAGTATTTT.

The rearrangement joins TRBV10-3 to TRBJ2-1; the D gene is possibly TRBD2 (6 bases). The CDR3 covers 13 residues. Germline CDR1 reads ENHRY; CDR2 reads SYGVKD. The V gene lost 11 bases and the J gene lost 8 bases, with 19 bases spanning the gap. The CDR3 region has the DNA TGTGCCGTTTCAAGACGGGAGAGGGATGAGCAGTTCTTC. Encoded protein: CAVSRRERDEQFF.

The rearrangement joins TRBV5-8 to TRBJ2-7; D call uncertain. Between the trimmed V and J ends, which lost 3 bases and 3 bases, there was a span of 13 bases. CDR1 and CDR2 from the germline V gene are SGHTS and YDEGEE. This CDR3 contains 14 residues. The CDR3 nucleotides read TGTGCCAGCAGCTCCCGTCCAACAGACTACGAGCAGTACGTC. Amino acid sequence: CASSSRPTDYEQYV.

The chain links TRBV30 to TRBJ2-3; D may be TRBD2 (6 bases). This CDR3 region has 15 residues. The V gene lost 2 bases and the J gene lost 6 bases, with 18 bases spanning the gap. The germline V gene has CDR1 GTSNPN and CDR2 SVGIG (reference sequence). For the CDR3, the DNA is TGTGCCTGGAGTTCAGGAGTCCGGGCGGGGGATACGCAGTATTTT. Its protein is CAWSSGVRAGDTQYF.

The V call is TRBV11-3, the J call TRBJ1-1; D uncertain. The CDR3 has 14 amino acids. Trimming pared 0 bases from V and 6 bases from J, leaving 11 bases between. CDR1 is SGHNT and CDR2 is YENEEA in the germline V gene. The CDR3: CASSLDPLGPEAFF. In DNA, the CDR3 is TGTGCCAGCAGCTTAGATCCCCTGGGCCCTGAAGCTTTCTTT.